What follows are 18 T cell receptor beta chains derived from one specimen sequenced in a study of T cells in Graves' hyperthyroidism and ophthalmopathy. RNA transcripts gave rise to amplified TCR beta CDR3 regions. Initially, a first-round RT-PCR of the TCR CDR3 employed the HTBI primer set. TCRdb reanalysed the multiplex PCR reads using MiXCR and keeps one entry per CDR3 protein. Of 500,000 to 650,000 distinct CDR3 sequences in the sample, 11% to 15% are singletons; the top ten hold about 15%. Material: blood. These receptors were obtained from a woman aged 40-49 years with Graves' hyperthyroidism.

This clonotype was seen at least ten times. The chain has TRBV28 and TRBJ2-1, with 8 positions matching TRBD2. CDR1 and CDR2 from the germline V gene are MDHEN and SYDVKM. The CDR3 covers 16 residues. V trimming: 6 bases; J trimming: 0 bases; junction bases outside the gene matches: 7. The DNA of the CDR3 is TGTGCCAGCAGCCAACTAGCGGCGGTCTCCTACAATGAGCAGTTCTTC. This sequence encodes CASSQLAAVSYNEQFF.

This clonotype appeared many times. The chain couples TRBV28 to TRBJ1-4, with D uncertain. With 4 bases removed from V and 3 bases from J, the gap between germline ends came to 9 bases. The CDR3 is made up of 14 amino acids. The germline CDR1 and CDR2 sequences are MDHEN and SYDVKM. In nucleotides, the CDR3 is TGTGCCAGCAGTTCGGCGGGATCTAATGAAAAACTGTTTTTT. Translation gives CASSSAGSNEKLFF.

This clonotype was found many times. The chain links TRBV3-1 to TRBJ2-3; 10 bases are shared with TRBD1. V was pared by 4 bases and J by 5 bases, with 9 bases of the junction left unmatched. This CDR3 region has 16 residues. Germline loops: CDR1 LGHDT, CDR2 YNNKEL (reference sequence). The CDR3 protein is CASSRIGQGEVDTQYF. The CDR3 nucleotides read TGTGCCAGCAGCCGAATCGGACAGGGGGAGGTAGATACGCAGTATTTT.

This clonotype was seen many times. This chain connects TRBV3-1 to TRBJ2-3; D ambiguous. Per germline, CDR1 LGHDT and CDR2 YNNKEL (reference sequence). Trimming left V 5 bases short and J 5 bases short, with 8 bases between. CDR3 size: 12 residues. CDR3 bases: TGTGCCAGCAGCTATCAGAAAGATACGCAGTATTTT. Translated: CASSYQKDTQYF.

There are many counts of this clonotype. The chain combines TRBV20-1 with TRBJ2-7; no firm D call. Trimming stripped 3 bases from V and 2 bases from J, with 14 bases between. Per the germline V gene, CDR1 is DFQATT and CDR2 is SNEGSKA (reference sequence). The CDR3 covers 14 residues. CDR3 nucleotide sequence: TGCAGTGCTAGCAGATCGAAAGGAACCTACGAGCAGTACTTC. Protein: CSASRSKGTYEQYF.

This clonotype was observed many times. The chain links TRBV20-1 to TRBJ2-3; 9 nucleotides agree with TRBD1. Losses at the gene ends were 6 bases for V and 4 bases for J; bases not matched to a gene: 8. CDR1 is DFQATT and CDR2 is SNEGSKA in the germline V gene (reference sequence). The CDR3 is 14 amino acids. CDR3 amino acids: CSAPSGTGSDTQYF. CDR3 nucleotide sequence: TGCAGTGCACCATCCGGGACAGGGTCAGATACGCAGTATTTT.

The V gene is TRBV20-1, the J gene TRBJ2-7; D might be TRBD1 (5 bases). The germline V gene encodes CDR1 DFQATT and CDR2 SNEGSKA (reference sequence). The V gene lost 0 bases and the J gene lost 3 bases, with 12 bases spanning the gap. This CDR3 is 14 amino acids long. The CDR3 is CSARDRANYYEQYF. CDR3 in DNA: TGCAGTGCTAGAGACAGGGCAAATTACTACGAGCAGTACTTC.

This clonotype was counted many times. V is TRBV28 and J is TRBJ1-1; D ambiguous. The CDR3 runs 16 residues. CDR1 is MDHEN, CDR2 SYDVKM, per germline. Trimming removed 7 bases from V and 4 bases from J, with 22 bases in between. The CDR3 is CASTNGGGEGFTEAFF. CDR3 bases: TGTGCCAGCACCAACGGTGGCGGGGAAGGGTTCACTGAAGCTTTCTTT.

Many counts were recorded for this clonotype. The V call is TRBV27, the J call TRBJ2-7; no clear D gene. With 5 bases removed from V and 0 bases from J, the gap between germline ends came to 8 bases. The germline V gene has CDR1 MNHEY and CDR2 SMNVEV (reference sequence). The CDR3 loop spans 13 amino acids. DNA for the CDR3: TGTGCCAGCAGTGGACCAAGCTCCTACGAGCAGTACTTC. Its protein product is CASSGPSSYEQYF.

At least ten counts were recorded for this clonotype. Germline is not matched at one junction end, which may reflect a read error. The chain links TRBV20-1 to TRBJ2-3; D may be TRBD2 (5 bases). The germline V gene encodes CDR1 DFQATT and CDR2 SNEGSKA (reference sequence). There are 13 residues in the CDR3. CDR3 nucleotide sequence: TGCAGTGCTCGAGAGGGTTTCACAGATACGCAGTATTTT. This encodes CSAREGFTDTQYF.

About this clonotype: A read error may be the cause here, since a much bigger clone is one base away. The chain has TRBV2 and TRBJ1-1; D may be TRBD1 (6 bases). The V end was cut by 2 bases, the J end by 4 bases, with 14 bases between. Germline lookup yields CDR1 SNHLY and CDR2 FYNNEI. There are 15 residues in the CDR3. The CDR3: CASSEQGSPTTEAFF. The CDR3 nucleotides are TGTGCCAGCAGTGAACAGGGGTCCCCGACCACTGAAGCTTTCTTT. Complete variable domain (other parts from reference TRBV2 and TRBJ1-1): EPEVTQTPSHQVTQMGQEVILRCVPISNHLYFYWYRQILGQKVEFLVSFYNNEISEKSEIFDDQFSVERPDGSNFTLKIRSTKLEDSAMYFCASSEQGSPTTEAFFGQGTRLTVV.

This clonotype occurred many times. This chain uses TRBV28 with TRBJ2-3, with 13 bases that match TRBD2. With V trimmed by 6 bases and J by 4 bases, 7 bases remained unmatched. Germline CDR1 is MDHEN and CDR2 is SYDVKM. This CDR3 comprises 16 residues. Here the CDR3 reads CASRPTSGRWSDTQYF. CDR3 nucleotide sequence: TGTGCCAGCAGACCGACTAGCGGGAGGTGGTCAGATACGCAGTATTTT.

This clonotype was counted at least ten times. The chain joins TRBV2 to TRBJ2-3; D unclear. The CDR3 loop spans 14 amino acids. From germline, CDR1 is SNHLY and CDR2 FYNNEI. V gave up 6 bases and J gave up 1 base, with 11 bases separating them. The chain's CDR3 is CASRVIEGTDTQYF. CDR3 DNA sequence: TGTGCCAGCAGGGTAATTGAGGGCACAGATACGCAGTATTTT. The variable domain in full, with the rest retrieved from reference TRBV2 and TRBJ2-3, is EPEVTQTPSHQVTQMGQEVILRCVPISNHLYFYWYRQILGQKVEFLVSFYNNEISEKSEIFDDQFSVERPDGSNFTLKIRSTKLEDSAMYFCASRVIEGTDTQYFGPGTRLTVL.

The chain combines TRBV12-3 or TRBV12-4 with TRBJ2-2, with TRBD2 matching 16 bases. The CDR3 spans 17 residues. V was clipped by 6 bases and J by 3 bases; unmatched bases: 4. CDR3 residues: CASSPGLAGGDTGELFF. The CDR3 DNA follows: TGTGCCAGCAGCCCGGGACTAGCGGGAGGGGACACCGGGGAGCTGTTTTTT.

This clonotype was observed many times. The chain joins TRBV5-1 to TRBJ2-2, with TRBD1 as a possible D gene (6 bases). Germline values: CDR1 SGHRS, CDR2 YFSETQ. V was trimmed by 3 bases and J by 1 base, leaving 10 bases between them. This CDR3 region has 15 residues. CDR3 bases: TGCGCCAGCAGCTCCGGGACACTGAACACCGGGGAGCTGTTTTTT. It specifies CASSSGTLNTGELFF.

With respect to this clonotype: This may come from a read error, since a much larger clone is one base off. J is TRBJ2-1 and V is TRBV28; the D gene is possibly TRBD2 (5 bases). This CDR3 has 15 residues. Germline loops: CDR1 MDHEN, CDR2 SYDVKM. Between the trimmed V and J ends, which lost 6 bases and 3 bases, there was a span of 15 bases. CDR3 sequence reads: CASRSYSANYNEQFF. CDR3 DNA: TGTGCCAGCAGGTCCTATAGCGCGAACTACAATGAGCAGTTCTTC.

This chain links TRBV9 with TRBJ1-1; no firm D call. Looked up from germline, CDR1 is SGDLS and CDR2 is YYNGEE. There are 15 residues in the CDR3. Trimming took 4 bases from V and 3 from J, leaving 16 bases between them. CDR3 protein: CASSPRAGGDTEAFF. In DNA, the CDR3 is TGTGCCAGCAGCCCAAGAGCGGGCGGGGACACTGAAGCTTTCTTT.

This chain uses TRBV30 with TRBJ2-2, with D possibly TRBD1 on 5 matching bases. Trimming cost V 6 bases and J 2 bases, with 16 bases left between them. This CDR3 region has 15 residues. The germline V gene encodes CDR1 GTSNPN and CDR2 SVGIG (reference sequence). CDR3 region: CACSTTGANTGELFF. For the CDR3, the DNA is TGTGCCTGTTCAACAACTGGGGCCAACACCGGGGAGCTGTTTTTT. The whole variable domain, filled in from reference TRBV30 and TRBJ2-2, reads SQTIHQWPATLVQPVGSPLSLECTVEGTSNPNLYWYRQAAGRGLQLLFYSVGIGQISSEVPQNLSASRPQDRQFILSSKKLLLSDSGFYLCACSTTGANTGELFFGEGSRLTVL.